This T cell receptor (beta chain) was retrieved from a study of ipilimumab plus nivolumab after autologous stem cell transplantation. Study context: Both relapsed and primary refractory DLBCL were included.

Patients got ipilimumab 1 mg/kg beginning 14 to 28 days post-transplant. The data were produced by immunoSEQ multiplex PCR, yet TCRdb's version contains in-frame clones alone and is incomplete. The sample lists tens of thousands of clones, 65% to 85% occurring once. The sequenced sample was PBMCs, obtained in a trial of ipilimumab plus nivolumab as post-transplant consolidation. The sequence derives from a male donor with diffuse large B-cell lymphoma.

The chain's CDR3 is CASSFRDRETQYF. In nucleotides, the CDR3 is TGTGCCAGCAGCTTCCGGGACAGGGAGACCCAGTACTTC. This chain connects TRBV7-2 to TRBJ2-5, with 8 positions matching TRBD1. CDR3 length: 13 residues. Per germline, CDR1 SGHTA and CDR2 FQGNSA. V trimming: 3 bases; J trimming: 5 bases; junction bases outside the gene matches: 2.